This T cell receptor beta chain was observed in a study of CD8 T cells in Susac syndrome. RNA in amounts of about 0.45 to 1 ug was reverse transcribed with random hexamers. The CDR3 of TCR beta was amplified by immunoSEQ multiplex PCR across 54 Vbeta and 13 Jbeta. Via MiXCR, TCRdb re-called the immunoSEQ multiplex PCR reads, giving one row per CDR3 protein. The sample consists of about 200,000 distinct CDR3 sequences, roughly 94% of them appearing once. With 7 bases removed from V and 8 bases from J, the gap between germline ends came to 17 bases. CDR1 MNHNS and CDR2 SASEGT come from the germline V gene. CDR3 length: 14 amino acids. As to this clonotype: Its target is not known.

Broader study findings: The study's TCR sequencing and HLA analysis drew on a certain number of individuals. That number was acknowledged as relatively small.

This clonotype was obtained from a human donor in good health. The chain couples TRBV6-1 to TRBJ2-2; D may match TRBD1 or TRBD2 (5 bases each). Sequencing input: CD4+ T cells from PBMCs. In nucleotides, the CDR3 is TGTGCCAGCATCAAGCCCGGGACGGCAGGGGAGCTGTTTTTT. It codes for CASIKPGTAGELFF.